The 26 T cell receptor beta chains below were found in one sample sequenced in a study of CD8 T cells in Susac syndrome. It was with random hexamers that roughly 0.5 to 1 ug RNA was reverse transcribed. MiXCR, applied by TCRdb to the immunoSEQ multiplex PCR reads, yields one record per CDR3 protein. Counted here are about 300,000 distinct CDR3 sequences, 89% occurring once; the ten biggest clones make up under 0.2%. The sequencing input was CD8+ T cells from PBMCs. The receptors stem from a human donor with multiple sclerosis.

This chain connects TRBV2 to TRBJ1-2; D might be TRBD1 (5 bases). Germline V lookup: CDR1 SNHLY, CDR2 FYNNEI. Trimming left V 1 base short and J 3 bases short, with 9 bases between. This CDR3 region has 14 residues. The CDR3 is CASSEEGPYYGYTF. In DNA, the CDR3 is TGTGCCAGCAGTGAAGAGGGGCCATACTATGGCTACACCTTC.

The V call is TRBV28, the J call TRBJ2-3; D not resolved. The length of the CDR3 is 14 residues. The V end was cut by 1 base, the J end by 3 bases, with 8 bases between. Germline CDR1 reads MDHEN; CDR2 reads SYDVKM. CDR3 region: CASSLSAWTDTQYF. The CDR3 region has the DNA TGTGCCAGCAGTTTATCCGCGTGGACAGATACGCAGTATTTT.

The chain is built from TRBV19 and TRBJ2-7; D is possibly TRBD2 (6 bases). V lost 3 bases to trimming and J lost 2 bases, with 14 bases between them. Germline-derived CDR1 and CDR2 are LNHDA and SQIVND (reference sequence). The CDR3 has 15 residues. The DNA for the CDR3 is TGTGCCAGTAGTATCTCCCTAGCGCCGACCTACGAGCAGTACTTC. Its translation is CASSISLAPTYEQYF.

V and J are TRBV18 and TRBJ2-7; no firm D call. In germline, CDR1 is KGHSH, CDR2 LQKENI. Trimming took 8 bases from V and 3 from J, leaving 11 bases between them. CDR3 length: 12 amino acids. The CDR3, as DNA: TGTGCCAGCCGAAGGGATGACTACGAGCAGTACTTC. Encoded protein: CASRRDDYEQYF.

The chain carries TRBV7-9 and TRBJ2-3; D perhaps matches TRBD2 (5 bases). The ends were cut back, 2 bases at V and 1 base at J, with 7 bases in the middle. CDR1 SEHNR and CDR2 FQNEAQ come from the germline V gene (reference sequence). This CDR3 comprises 14 residues. DNA for the CDR3: TGTGCCAGCAGCTTAAATAGCGGCACAGATACGCAGTATTTT. Residues: CASSLNSGTDTQYF.

This sequence joins TRBV9 and TRBJ1-3; D gene uncertain. Between the trimmed V and J ends, which lost 3 bases and 1 base, there was a span of 8 bases. The CDR3 is 14 amino acids. Per the germline V gene, CDR1 is SGDLS and CDR2 is YYNGEE. CDR3 in amino acids: CASSGGKSGNTIYF. The CDR3 DNA is TGTGCCAGCAGCGGTGGGAAATCTGGAAACACCATATATTTT.

V gene TRBV24-1 combines with J gene TRBJ2-3; 11 positions agree with TRBD2. Germline V gene sequence: CDR1 KGHDR, CDR2 SFDVKD. This CDR3 contains 15 residues. The J segment lost 4 bases and the V segment lost 4 bases, leaving 3 bases of the junction unmatched. The CDR3 loop is CATSELAGVADTQYF. In DNA, the CDR3 is TGTGCCACCAGTGAACTAGCGGGAGTGGCAGATACGCAGTATTTT.

This clonotype is a singleton in its sample. This chain connects TRBV7-9 to TRBJ2-2, with 14 bases that match TRBD2. The V and J ends lost 4 bases and 2 bases, in that order; junction bases with no gene match: 3. This CDR3 is built from 17 residues. Germline V gene lookup returns CDR1 SEHNR and CDR2 FQNEAQ (reference sequence). As DNA, the CDR3 is TGTGCCAGCAGCTCTGGGACTAGCGGGAGAAACACCGGGGAGCTGTTTTTT. Its translation: CASSSGTSGRNTGELFF.

The chain carries TRBV6-6 and TRBJ2-1; no clear D. Germline values: CDR1 MNHNY, CDR2 SVGAGI (reference sequence). V was pared by 2 bases and J by 9 bases, with 8 bases between. The CDR3 loop spans 12 amino acids. The CDR3 bases are TGTGCCAGCAGTTACAGGGTGGGTGAGCAGTTCTTC. It translates to CASSYRVGEQFF.

This clonotype was seen a few times. V and J are TRBV6-1 and TRBJ2-5; TRBD2 agrees at 9 bases. This CDR3 contains 15 residues. The ends lost 3 bases at V and 0 bases at J; junction bases unmatched: 2. Germline-derived CDR1 and CDR2 are MNHNS and SASEGT. CDR3 in DNA: TGTGCCAGCAGTGATCTAGCGGGAAACCAAGAGACCCAGTACTTC. This gives the protein CASSDLAGNQETQYF.

The V call is TRBV18, the J call TRBJ2-1; 10 bases map to TRBD1. The ends lost 0 bases at V and 6 bases at J; junction bases unmatched: 8. Germline V gene lookup returns CDR1 KGHSH and CDR2 LQKENI. The CDR3 is made up of 17 amino acids. CDR3 in DNA: TGTGCCAGCTCACCACCGGGGACAGGGGTTGTAGGCAATGAGCAGTTCTTC. Translation: CASSPPGTGVVGNEQFF. Filled out from reference TRBV18 and TRBJ2-1, the complete variable domain reads NAGVMQNPRHLVRRRGQEARLRCSPMKGHSHVYWYRQLPEEGLKFMVYLQKENIIDESGMPKERFSAEFPKEGPSILRIQQVVRGDSAAYFCASSPPGTGVVGNEQFFGPGTRLTVL.

V usage is TRBV29-1 and J usage is TRBJ2-7; unclear D gene. Trimming pared 1 base from V and 4 bases from J, leaving 8 bases between. Germline V CDR1 and CDR2: SQVTM, ANQGSEA. The CDR3 is 12 amino acids. CDR3 amino acids: CSVEGTSYEQYF. The CDR3 DNA is TGCAGCGTTGAAGGTACGAGTTACGAGCAGTACTTC.

The genes are TRBV20-1 and TRBJ2-5; TRBD1 aligns across 7 bases. V lost 6 bases to trimming and J lost 5 bases; unmatched junction nucleotides: 15. CDR1 is DFQATT, CDR2 SNEGSKA, per germline (reference sequence). There are 15 residues in the CDR3. The chain's CDR3 is CSARPRQGIWETQYF. Here the CDR3 DNA reads TGCAGTGCCAGGCCCAGACAGGGTATCTGGGAGACCCAGTACTTC.

This chain links TRBV4-3 with TRBJ1-3; 7 bases are shared with TRBD1. Germline trimming cut 3 bases from V and 0 bases from J; bases unmatched to any gene: 11. CDR1 is LGHNA and CDR2 is YSLEER in the germline V gene. This CDR3 is 18 amino acids long. For the CDR3, the DNA is TGCGCCAGCAGCCACGGGGGACAGCACTTAGACTCTGGAAACACCATATATTTT. This codes for CASSHGGQHLDSGNTIYF.

The rearrangement joins TRBV12-3 or TRBV12-4 to TRBJ1-5; D call uncertain. The CDR3 is 13 amino acids. Trimming removed 2 bases from V and 11 bases from J, with 13 bases in between. The CDR3 loop is CASSLTLQWAQHF. Written as DNA, the CDR3 is TGTGCCAGCAGTTTAACGCTCCAGTGGGCCCAGCATTTT.

The V and J genes are TRBV19 and TRBJ1-2, with D unresolved. From germline, CDR1 is LNHDA and CDR2 SQIVND (reference sequence). The CDR3 covers 13 residues. The V end was cut by 5 bases, the J end by 4 bases, with 11 bases between. The CDR3 coding sequence is TGTGCCAGTAGTTCACAGACCCTCTATGGCTACACCTTC. Residues: CASSSQTLYGYTF.

V and J are TRBV28 and TRBJ1-5; 7 positions match TRBD1. The CDR3 extends over 14 amino acids. From germline, CDR1 is MDHEN and CDR2 SYDVKM. The J segment lost 4 bases and the V segment lost 4 bases, leaving 4 bases of the junction unmatched. CDR3 sequence: CASSYRGGNQPQHF. The CDR3 DNA is TGTGCCAGCAGTTACAGGGGAGGGAATCAGCCCCAGCATTTT.

This clonotype was detected once. The chain carries TRBV11-2 and TRBJ2-2; 8 nucleotides agree with TRBD1. V gave up 2 bases and J gave up 0 bases; unmatched junction bases: 2. The CDR3 sequence is 16 residues long. CDR1 and CDR2 (germline): SGHAT, FQNNGV. CDR3 coding DNA: TGTGCCAGCAGCTTACAACAGGGGGCGAACACCGGGGAGCTGTTTTTT. Protein product: CASSLQQGANTGELFF.

V gene TRBV6-2 or TRBV6-3 combines with J gene TRBJ2-1; 10 positions agree with TRBD2. Losses at the gene ends were 5 bases for V and 5 bases for J; bases not matched to a gene: 6. The CDR3 contains 15 residues. From germline, CDR1 is MNHEY and CDR2 SVGEGT. CDR3 sequence (DNA): TGTGCCAGCAGTCTACCCGGGACTAGCGACAATGAGCAGTTCTTC. This encodes CASSLPGTSDNEQFF.

DNA of the CDR3: TGTGCCAGCAGCTCCGTTACCACTAGCGGATTAGATACGCAGTATTTT. As protein: CASSSVTTSGLDTQYF. V gene TRBV7-2 combines with J gene TRBJ2-3, with 8 bases matching TRBD2. This CDR3 contains 16 residues. V trimming: 4 bases; J trimming: 5 bases; junction bases outside the gene matches: 11. CDR1 is SGHTA and CDR2 is FQGNSA in the germline V gene.

The chain is built from TRBV29-1 and TRBJ1-2; a weak D match, TRBD1 (6 bases). CDR1 is SQVTM and CDR2 is ANQGSEA in the germline V gene. CDR3 length: 11 amino acids. Deletions cut 5 bases from V and 5 bases from J, with 9 bases between. CDR3 residues: CSVRTAYGYTF. CDR3 sequence (DNA): TGCAGCGTTCGGACAGCTTATGGCTACACCTTC.

In nucleotides, the CDR3 is TGCAGCGCACAGGGGTTTGAGACCTCCTATGGCTACACCTTC. This sequence encodes CSAQGFETSYGYTF. This sequence joins TRBV29-1 and TRBJ1-2; 7 positions agree with TRBD1. In germline, CDR1 is SQVTM, CDR2 ANQGSEA. The trim removed 7 bases at V and 4 bases at J, leaving 12 bases unmatched. This CDR3 spans 14 amino acids.

This clonotype was observed once. V is TRBV15 and J is TRBJ2-1; the D is unclear. Germline V lookup: CDR1 LNHNV, CDR2 YYDKDF (reference sequence). The CDR3 runs 17 residues. Trimming left V 5 bases short and J 0 bases short, with 17 bases between. The CDR3 nucleotides are TGTGCCACCAGCTCCTATCCGACTGCCCCCTCCTACAATGAGCAGTTCTTC. This sequence encodes CATSSYPTAPSYNEQFF.

The V call is TRBV5-1, the J call TRBJ2-3; TRBD2 might be the D (6 bases). The CDR3 consists of 16 residues. Germline V CDR1 and CDR2: SGHRS, YFSETQ. V was clipped by 1 base and J by 4 bases, with 16 bases between them. The CDR3 DNA reads as TGCGCCAGCAGCTTGCCCGGGAGCCCCCCGGCAGATACGCAGTATTTT. It is translated as CASSLPGSPPADTQYF.

This clonotype was counted a few times. V usage is TRBV2 and J usage is TRBJ2-5, with D unresolved. The CDR3 length is 14 residues. CDR1 SNHLY and CDR2 FYNNEI come from the germline V gene. V lost 4 bases and J 2 bases, leaving 11 bases between the germline ends. DNA for the CDR3: TGTGCCAGCAGTGCAGAGGCAGGACAAGAGACCCAGTACTTC. Protein product: CASSAEAGQETQYF.

The V call is TRBV7-3, the J call TRBJ2-1; a weak D match, TRBD2 (6 bases). In germline, CDR1 is SGHTA, CDR2 FQGTGA. Trimming removed 6 bases from V and 10 bases from J, with 22 bases in between. The CDR3 has 15 amino acids. The CDR3 loop is CASSSRLGPQWEQFF. The CDR3 DNA is TGTGCCAGCAGTTCACGACTAGGACCCCAATGGGAGCAGTTCTTC.